This T cell receptor beta chain derives from a study of cytomegalovirus exposure and HLA in healthy donors. The study ran its PCR with 60 Vbeta and 13 Jbeta primers. Data came from immunoSEQ multiplex PCR; TCRdb stores just in-frame clones and leaves some out. Of about 140,000 clones in the sample, 80% to 85% were seen once. This clone came up a few times. The receptor's source is a woman aged 25 to 39 in good health and CMV-seronegative. Sequences were obtained from PBMCs.

The CDR3 coding sequence is TGTGCCAGCAGCACGGACAGGGGGCACACTGAAGCTTTCTTT. It codes for CASSTDRGHTEAFF. This chain connects TRBV6-5 to TRBJ1-1; 11 bases are a match to TRBD1. The trim removed 6 bases at V and 3 bases at J, leaving 3 bases unmatched. Looked up from germline, CDR1 is MNHEY and CDR2 is SVGAGI. CDR3 length equals 14 residues.